This T cell receptor beta chain was profiled in a study of T cells in Graves' hyperthyroidism and ophthalmopathy. Details on this clonotype: Its target is unknown.

The CDR3 regions of TCR beta were amplified from RNA transcripts. A first-round RT-PCR of the TCR CDR3 used the HTBI primer set. Each CDR3 protein is one row after TCRdb ran MiXCR on the multiplex PCR reads. Here the sample spans about 640,000 distinct CDR3 sequences, less than 25% being singletons. Findings of the study overall: Blood samples included most of the expanded thyroid clonotypes exceeding 0.001. Progression to ophthalmopathy was predicted a median of approximately seven months early.

PBMCs were obtained from 10 ml fresh peripheral blood. The clonotype was recovered from a man under 40 with Graves' ophthalmopathy. Sequenced: blood.

The CDR3 loop reads CASSRALHYGYTF. As DNA, the CDR3 is TGTGCCAGCAGTCGAGCTCTTCACTATGGCTACACCTTC. The chain couples TRBV28 to TRBJ1-2; D is unclear. CDR1 is MDHEN and CDR2 is SYDVKM in the germline V gene. Trimming removed 5 bases from V and 3 bases from J, with 10 bases in between. The CDR3 has 13 amino acids.